Reported below is one T cell receptor beta chain. The antigen is unknown. The entry originates in a study of cytomegalovirus exposure and HLA in healthy donors. The CDR3 totals 15 residues. Germline CDR1 is MDHEN and CDR2 is SYDVKM. V was cut by 7 bases and J by 2 bases, with 15 bases left in between. General study points: One later analysis reportedly identified an Asian-associated ancestry cluster that showed fewer N-insertions than the roughly 600-donor mean. A later look showed TCR association rates differing by HLA locus, highest for DRB1 and lowest for HLA-C.

The primer mix had 60 Vbeta and 13 Jbeta primers. Assay: immunoSEQ multiplex PCR; the TCRdb copy retains only in-frame clones and omits some. The sample lists 60,000 to 100,000 clones; around 79% were seen once. Sequenced sample: PBMCs. The V gene is TRBV28, the J gene TRBJ1-5, with unresolved D. The sequence was obtained from a man aged 40-55 years in good health and CMV-seronegative. The CDR3 protein is CASTFPLPGNQPQHF. CDR3 nucleotide sequence: TGTGCCAGCACCTTCCCCCTTCCAGGCAATCAGCCCCAGCATTTT.